This T cell receptor beta chain was captured by sequencing in a study of Ad26.COV2.S vaccination and SARS-CoV-2 variants. Across the whole study: Participant was drawn from the COV1001 Ad26.COV2.S trial arm. Participants got Ad26.COV2.S intramuscularly, once or twice 56 days apart.

Study results and caveats: Vaccine and placebo groups showed comparable non-spike TCR breadth.

Treatment indicated: about 20 received Ad26.COV2.S at low or high dose, single or two shots; about 5 received placebo; per-sample allocation not given. After the first vaccine or placebo injection, samples were drawn on day 63. This vaccine is an Ad26 vector that expresses the Wuhan-strain SARS-CoV-2 spike. In this sample, this clone turned up a few times. Its antigen is not identified. Libraries were prepared by immunoSEQ multiplex PCR; TCRdb keeps only in-frame clonotypes and omits some of them. This sample yields 300,000 to 350,000 clones, of which 86% are seen a single time; around 10% belongs to the top ten. With 4 bases clipped from V and 2 bases from J, the junction kept 8 bases outside the gene matches. The length of the CDR3 is 17 residues. The germline gives CDR1 MNHNS, CDR2 SASEGT.

The V and J genes are TRBV6-1 and TRBJ2-3, with TRBD2 identical over 11 bases. The TCR was taken from a person aged 18 to 65 who received the Ad26.COV2.S COVID-19 vaccine or a placebo. The sequences come from peripheral blood, collected in a trial of Ad26.COV2.S vaccine versus placebo. CDR3 nucleotides: TGTGCCAGCAGTGGTTCTGGGACTAGCGGATACACAGATACGCAGTATTTT. It is translated as CASSGSGTSGYTDTQYF.